These T cell receptor beta chains were read from a single sample in a study of cytomegalovirus exposure and HLA in healthy donors. Only in-frame clones appear in the TCRdb table, and some are missing; sequencing was by immunoSEQ multiplex PCR. Among 150,000 to 200,000 clones listed, roughly 80% were seen once. Sequenced: PBMCs. The receptor set was obtained from a woman aged 45-65 years in good health and CMV-seronegative. CDR3s include the opening cysteine and the closing phenylalanine or tryptophan. The D gene is left open where the match is weak. Size is omitted from some rows. Given values are once, few, many or a class for expanded clones.

J	size	D	V	DNA	CDR3
TRBJ2-1	NA	TRBD2	TRBV5-3	TGTGCCAGAAGCGGGTTAGCGGGACTGGCCTACAATGAGCAGTTCTTC	CARSGLAGLAYNEQFF
TRBJ2-1	NA	NA	TRBV6-1	TGTGCCAGCAGGGGACTGTACAATGAGCAGTTCTTC	CASRGLYNEQFF
TRBJ2-7	once	TRBD2	TRBV6-5	TGTGCCAGCAGTCGGGGGGACGGCTACGAGCAGTACTTC	CASSRGDGYEQYF
TRBJ2-1	NA	NA	TRBV4-2	TGTGCCAGCAGCCAAGATAGAAACAATGAGCAGTTCTTC	CASSQDRNNEQFF
TRBJ1-5	once	NA	TRBV28	TGTGCCAGCAGTTCCCACCCGGGTGGCAATCAGCCCCAGCATTTT	CASSSHPGGNQPQHF
TRBJ2-5	NA	TRBD2	TRBV2	TGTGCCAGCAGTAAGGGACTAGCGGTACAAACTACAGAGACCCAGTACTTC	CASSKGLAVQTTETQYF
TRBJ1-2	NA	NA	TRBV12-5	TGTGCTAGTGGTTCTGAGGGAGGTGGCTACACCTTC	CASGSEGGGYTF
TRBJ2-3	NA	NA	TRBV11-2	TGTGCCAGCGGACAAAGCACAGATACGCAGTATTTT	CASGQSTDTQYF
TRBJ2-5	NA	NA	TRBV11-1	TGTGCCAGCAGCTTTCCCCGGGGTCATCTCAAAGAGACCCAGTACTTC	CASSFPRGHLKETQYF
TRBJ1-1	NA	TRBD1	TRBV6-4	TGTGCCAGCAGACCCGGGACAGGGTCAAACACTGAAGCTTTCTTT	CASRPGTGSNTEAFF
TRBJ2-7	NA	TRBD1	TRBV28	TGTGCCAGCAGTCCACGGACAGGGATACCGAAAGGGCACGAGCAGTACTTC	CASSPRTGIPKGHEQYF